This T cell receptor beta chain stems from a study of response to subunit inactivated influenza vaccine. Study conclusions and caveats: Each seasonal flu vaccination may recruit only limited new T cells, authors suggested.

On this clonotype itself: The antigen remains undetermined.

One entry per CDR3 protein, called by TCRdb with MiXCR from the RT-PCR reads. The data hold more than 700,000 distinct CDR3 sequences, with 21% observed a single time. The origin of this receptor is a man aged 50 to 59 who received an inactivated influenza vaccine. This sample comprised PBMCs from blood, obtained more than 4 days after vaccination.

CDR3 DNA sequence: TGTGCCAGCAGCTTAGAGGGGCGGGGGATTTCAGGCTACACCTTC. Translated: CASSLEGRGISGYTF. The chain combines TRBV7-2 with TRBJ1-2; a weak D match, TRBD1 (5 bases). Germline-derived CDR1 and CDR2 are SGHTA and FQGNSA. The CDR3 totals 15 residues. V lost 1 base and J 8 bases, leaving 17 bases between the germline ends.